This entry is about one TCR beta chain. Clones were read by immunoSEQ multiplex PCR, and TCRdb kept only the in-frame ones, dropping some. The sample has 370,000 or so clones, about 89% seen once. These data originate in a study of blood T cell repertoires in COVID-19. Study information: The United States, Italy and Spain were the sources of the acute and convalescent COVID-19 samples.

The CDR3 consists of 13 residues. The germline CDR1 and CDR2 sequences are MGHRA and YSYEKL. Trimming cost V 3 bases and J 1 base, with 5 bases left between them. Sequences were obtained from PBMCs or T cells enriched from blood (not recorded which). This chain uses TRBV4-1 with TRBJ2-3; possibly TRBD1 for D (5 bases). This receptor was obtained from a man younger than 40 who had recovered from COVID-19. The CDR3 DNA is TGCGCCAGCAGCCAGACAGGCACAGATACGCAGTATTTT. Amino acids: CASSQTGTDTQYF.